The rows below give T cell receptor beta chains drawn from one sample of a study of T cells after yellow fever vaccination. TCRdb called the 5' RACE reads again in MiXCR, with one record for every CDR3 protein. The sample lists around 550,000 distinct CDR3 sequences, roughly a fifth occurring once. Here the sequenced sample was PBMCs, taken 15 days after the yellow fever booster vaccination. Every receptor here comes from a young man who received the YFV17D yellow fever vaccine. The CDR3 runs from the conserved cysteine through the conserved F or W. D genes are given only for firm matches. Part of the rows lack a size; the others show once, few, many or a class for expanded clones.

TRBD2	TRBJ2-7	few	TRBV7-2	CASRLAGVDEQYF	TGTGCCAGCAGGTTAGCGGGAGTTGACGAGCAGTACTTC
TRBD2	TRBJ2-1	.	TRBV20-1	CSAREGLAGVREQFF	TGCAGTGCTAGGGAGGGACTAGCGGGAGTTCGGGAGCAGTTCTTC
TRBD2	TRBJ2-7	few	TRBV7-2	CASSLAPSGSHEQYF	TGTGCCAGCAGCTTAGCGCCCAGCGGGAGCCACGAGCAGTACTTC
.	TRBJ1-4	few	TRBV3-1	CASSPSGASREKLFF	TGTGCCAGCAGCCCCTCGGGGGCGTCAAGAGAAAAACTGTTTTTT
.	TRBJ2-1	few	TRBV7-2	CASSSTIPGEQFF	TGTGCCAGCAGCTCTACAATACCTGGTGAGCAGTTCTTC
TRBD2	TRBJ2-7	.	TRBV6-5	CASSYHSGGVRPDRREQYF	TGTGCCAGCAGTTACCACAGCGGGGGAGTACGACCAGATCGGCGCGAGCAGTACTTC
.	TRBJ2-1	few	TRBV18	CASTLPSYNEQFF	TGTGCCAGCACCCTCCCCTCCTACAATGAGCAGTTCTTC
TRBD2	TRBJ2-7	few	TRBV7-2	CASSLTNRDYPYEQYF	TGTGCCAGCAGCTTAACGAATCGGGACTATCCCTACGAGCAGTACTTC
TRBD1	TRBJ1-4	.	TRBV7-2	CASSVRPGQRNEKLFF	TGTGCCAGCAGCGTTCGACCGGGACAGAGAAATGAAAAACTGTTTTTT
TRBD1	TRBJ2-7	.	TRBV19	CASSPQTGTYEQYF	TGTGCCAGTAGTCCTCAGACAGGGACCTACGAGCAGTACTTC
TRBD2	TRBJ2-2	few	TRBV7-8	CASSPTGTSGRAGELFF	TGTGCCAGCAGCCCTACCGGGACTAGCGGGAGGGCCGGGGAGCTGTTTTTT
.	TRBJ1-2	few	TRBV5-1	CASSWAGGRSYGYTF	TGCGCCAGCAGCTGGGCTGGGGGGCGCAGTTATGGCTACACCTTC
TRBD1	TRBJ1-2	.	TRBV4-1	CASSPQGVGYGYTF	TGCGCCAGCAGCCCTCAGGGGGTTGGATACGGCTACACCTTC
TRBD1	TRBJ2-7	.	TRBV28	CFSGTVYEQYF	TGCTTCTCCGGGACAGTCTACGAGCAGTACTTC
.	TRBJ1-5	.	TRBV4-1	CASSQDPGQPQHF	TGCGCCAGCAGCCAAGATCCAGGTCAGCCCCAGCATTTT
.	TRBJ2-7	.	TRBV20-1	CSARDSGLANYEQYF	TGCAGTGCTAGAGATAGTGGCCTAGCGAACTACGAGCAGTACTTC
TRBD2	TRBJ2-5	.	TRBV7-2	CASSKAGHKETQYF	TGTGCCAGCAGCAAAGCGGGGCACAAAGAGACCCAGTACTTC
.	TRBJ2-2	.	TRBV12-3/TRBV12-4	CASSSIGELFF	TGTGCCAGCAGTTCTATAGGGGAGCTGTTTTTT
.	TRBJ2-1	few	TRBV12-3/TRBV12-4	CASSIGNNEQFF	TGTGCCAGCAGTATCGGGAACAATGAGCAGTTCTTC
.	TRBJ2-1	.	TRBV28	CASSLERTTYNEQFF	TGTGCCAGCAGTTTGGAGCGGACTACCTACAATGAGCAGTTCTTC
TRBD2	TRBJ2-6	.	TRBV6-2/TRBV6-3	CASSYHGTSFSPGANVLTF	TGTGCCAGCAGTTACCACGGGACTAGCTTCAGCCCTGGGGCCAACGTCCTGACTTTC
TRBD1	TRBJ2-3	.	TRBV6-2/TRBV6-3	CASKETGTPDTQYF	TGTGCCAGCAAAGAGACAGGGACCCCAGATACGCAGTATTTT
TRBD2	TRBJ2-1	few	TRBV30	CAWSSSSGRPQQFF	TGTGCCTGGAGTTCATCGAGCGGGAGGCCTCAGCAGTTCTTC
TRBD2	TRBJ2-1	few	TRBV10-3	CAISESVLAGSSEQFF	TGTGCCATCAGTGAGTCAGTACTAGCGGGATCAAGTGAGCAGTTCTTC
TRBD2	TRBJ2-1	.	TRBV4-3	CASSHALGLAAYNEQFF	TGCGCCAGCAGCCATGCGCTCGGACTAGCGGCATACAATGAGCAGTTCTTC
.	TRBJ2-7	.	TRBV10-3	CAISADTYYEQYF	TGTGCCATCAGTGCGGACACTTACTACGAGCAGTACTTC
TRBD1	TRBJ2-7	.	TRBV30	CALPGQGVEQYF	TGTGCCTTGCCGGGACAGGGGGTCGAGCAGTACTTC
TRBD1	TRBJ1-4	few	TRBV5-1	CASSLGQGNEKLFF	TGTGCCAGTAGTCTGGGACAGGGTAATGAAAAACTGTTTTTT
.	TRBJ2-5	once	TRBV20-1	CSEGVETQYF	TGCAGTGAAGGGGTGGAGACCCAGTACTTC
.	TRBJ2-5	.	TRBV10-3	CAISPSSEGVLQETQYF	TGTGCCATCAGCCCCTCTTCGGAGGGTGTCCTACAAGAGACCCAGTACTTC
TRBD1	TRBJ2-4	few	TRBV28	CASSSPTGTALDIQYF	TGTGCCAGCAGTTCCCCAACCGGGACAGCTTTGGACATTCAGTACTTC
.	TRBJ2-7	few	TRBV10-3	CATQGPPDYEQYF	TGTGCCACCCAGGGACCCCCGGACTACGAGCAGTACTTC
.	TRBJ1-1	few	TRBV7-2	CASSPLYGNTEAFF	TGTGCCAGCAGCCCTCTTTATGGGAACACTGAAGCTTTCTTT
.	TRBJ2-1	.	TRBV7-2	CASSGGTSDFQSYNEQFF	TGTGCCAGCAGCGGTGGGACATCGGACTTCCAGTCCTACAATGAGCAGTTCTTC
.	TRBJ2-7	.	TRBV12-3/TRBV12-4	CASSFWGVEQYF	TGTGCCAGCAGTTTTTGGGGCGTCGAACAGTACTTC
TRBD2	TRBJ2-1	few	TRBV30	CAWSSSGTYNEQFF	TGTGCCTGGAGTTCCAGCGGGACTTACAATGAGCAGTTCTTC
.	TRBJ1-4	.	TRBV20-1	CSAARDEKLFF	TGCAGTGCGGCCCGAGATGAAAAACTGTTTTTT
TRBD1	TRBJ2-7	few	TRBV5-6	CASSRDRGRSAYEQYF	TGTGCCAGCAGCAGGGACAGGGGAAGATCAGCCTACGAGCAGTACTTC
TRBD2	TRBJ2-5	.	TRBV5-1	CASSALAPTIQTQYF	TGCGCCAGCAGCGCACTAGCGCCCACTATTCAGACCCAGTACTTC
.	TRBJ2-1	.	TRBV5-1	CASSYTTTAEQFF	TGCGCCAGCAGCTATACCACCACCGCTGAGCAGTTCTTC